Shown below are 18 T cell receptor beta chains from a single sample sequenced in a study of T cell repertoires in cytomegalovirus infection. Antigen specificity for these receptors is unknown. TCRdb re-analysed the reads in MiXCR, keeping a single row per CDR3 protein. Of under 150,000 distinct CDR3 sequences listed, about 24% are singletons. Input material: PBMCs, sequenced either directly or after in vitro stimulation (not recorded which). The receptor set was obtained from a human donor in good health (CMV status not recorded). Some clones in this sample may be carry-over from other donors' samples.

The rearrangement joins TRBV7-2 to TRBJ1-2, with TRBD1 as a possible D gene (5 bases). V lost 5 bases, J lost 13 bases, and 23 bases lay in between. The germline gives CDR1 SGHTA, CDR2 FQGNSA. The CDR3 extends over 14 amino acids. CDR3 in amino acids: CASSLDSLSPHLTF. In DNA form, the CDR3 reads TGTGCCAGCAGCCTCGACAGCTTAAGTCCCCATCTCACCTTC.

This clonotype was seen more than once but under ten times. V gene TRBV5-1 combines with J gene TRBJ2-3; D remains unclear. The V gene lost 2 bases and the J gene lost 0 bases, with 10 bases spanning the gap. CDR3 length: 15 residues. Per the germline V gene, CDR1 is SGHRS and CDR2 is YFSETQ. Here the CDR3 reads CASSFIPASTDTQYF. The CDR3 bases are TGCGCCAGCAGCTTCATACCTGCTAGCACAGATACGCAGTATTTT. The full variable domain, its missing parts supplied by reference TRBV5-1 and TRBJ2-3, is KAGVTQTPRYLIKTRGQQVTLSCSPISGHRSVSWYQQTPGQGLQFLFEYFSETQRNKGNFPGRFSGRQFSNSRSEMNVSTLELGDSALYLCASSFIPASTDTQYFGPGTRLTVL.

This clonotype occurred a few times. The V call is TRBV11-2, the J call TRBJ2-7; TRBD2 matches at 14 bases. The CDR3 is made up of 15 amino acids. Germline loops: CDR1 SGHAT, CDR2 FQNNGV. The trim removed 5 bases at V and 6 bases at J, leaving 6 bases unmatched. The CDR3 protein is CASSLGLAGGLEQYV. The CDR3 DNA follows: TGTGCCAGCAGCCTAGGACTAGCGGGAGGACTCGAGCAGTACGTC.

The CDR3 region is CAISEEQGIRSPLHF. The CDR3, as DNA: TGTGCCATCAGTGAGGAACAGGGTATACGTTCACCCCTCCACTTT. This chain connects TRBV10-3 to TRBJ1-6; D might be TRBD1 (6 bases). V dropped 2 bases and J dropped 9 bases, with 14 bases sitting between them. The CDR3 runs to 15 residues. CDR1 is ENHRY, CDR2 SYGVKD, per germline.

This clonotype was seen a few times. The CDR3 protein is CSVVGTGNEKLFF. As DNA, the CDR3 is TGCAGCGTCGTCGGGACGGGCAATGAAAAACTGTTTTTT. The chain couples TRBV29-1 to TRBJ1-4; possibly TRBD1 for D (5 bases). The CDR3 spans 13 residues. V was clipped by 6 bases and J by 5 bases, with 13 bases between them. The V gene's germline CDR1 is SQVTM and CDR2 ANQGSEA.

This clonotype was recorded at least ten times. The genes are TRBV7-6 and TRBJ2-3; TRBD2 aligns across 8 bases. Unmatched junction bases numbered 15, after V lost 1 base and J lost 3 bases. The CDR3 is 19 residues long. The germline CDR1 and CDR2 sequences are SGHVS and FNYEAQ. In DNA form, the CDR3 reads TGTGCCAGCAGCTTAGACTTGGCGTGGGGCGGGAGGTCTACAGATACGCAGTATTTT. Translation: CASSLDLAWGGRSTDTQYF. The whole variable domain, remainder taken from reference TRBV7-6 and TRBJ2-3, is GAGVSQSPRYKVTKRGQDVALRCDPISGHVSLYWYRQALGQGPEFLTYFNYEAQQDKSGLPNDRFSAERPEGSISTLTIQRTEQRDSAMYRCASSLDLAWGGRSTDTQYFGPGTRLTVL.

The chain employs TRBV19 and TRBJ1-4; D is possibly TRBD1 (5 bases). V gave up 4 bases and J gave up 0 bases, with 9 bases separating them. Germline V CDR1 and CDR2: LNHDA, SQIVND (reference sequence). The CDR3 totals 15 residues. The CDR3 nucleotides read TGTGCCAGTAGTAAGGGGATCGCAACTAATGAAAAACTGTTTTTT. Translating it yields CASSKGIATNEKLFF.

This chain joins TRBV29-1 and TRBJ1-1, with TRBD1 as a possible D gene (5 bases). This CDR3 spans 11 amino acids. Germline values: CDR1 SQVTM, CDR2 ANQGSEA. Trimming took 5 bases from V and 2 from J, leaving 6 bases between them. CDR3 bases: TGCAGCGTTCAGGGAAACACTGAAGCTTTCTTT. Its protein is CSVQGNTEAFF.

This clonotype showed up just a few times. V usage is TRBV7-2 and J usage is TRBJ2-1; D possibly uses TRBD1 or TRBD2 (5 bases each). There are 17 residues in the CDR3. With 5 bases removed from V and 0 bases from J, the gap between germline ends came to 17 bases. Germline lookup yields CDR1 SGHTA and CDR2 FQGNSA. For the CDR3, the DNA is TGTGCCAGCAGCCGGGGACGGACTCAAAGCTCCTACAATGAGCAGTTCTTC. It specifies CASSRGRTQSSYNEQFF.

This sequence joins TRBV19 and TRBJ2-4; perhaps D is TRBD1 or TRBD2 (6 bases each). V dropped 4 bases and J dropped 2 bases, with 15 bases sitting between them. The V gene's germline CDR1 is LNHDA and CDR2 SQIVND (reference sequence). The CDR3 sequence is 16 residues long. The DNA of the CDR3 is TGTGCCAGTAGTAACGAGAGGGGGGAGTCCAAAAACATTCAGTACTTC. It yields the protein CASSNERGESKNIQYF.

This clonotype has more than one count but fewer than ten. The chain uses TRBV20-1 and TRBJ1-2; no firm D call. Trimming removed 4 bases at V and 5 bases at J, with 14 bases between. The V gene's germline CDR1 is DFQATT and CDR2 SNEGSKA (reference sequence). This CDR3 has 13 amino acids. This CDR3 reads CSATPGGGYGYTF. DNA for the CDR3: TGCAGTGCTACCCCTGGAGGAGGGTATGGCTACACCTTC.

There are many counts of this clonotype. This chain joins TRBV5-4 and TRBJ2-7; 10 bases fit TRBD2. The J segment lost 5 bases and the V segment lost 3 bases, leaving 11 bases of the junction unmatched. This CDR3 has 16 residues. CDR1 is SGHNT, CDR2 YYREEE, per germline (reference sequence). The CDR3 DNA is TGTGCCAGCAGCTCCAAGGGACTAGCGAGGGAACACGAGCAGTACTTC. This gives the protein CASSSKGLAREHEQYF. Full variable domain (outside the CDR3, taken from reference TRBV5-4 and TRBJ2-7): ETGVTQSPTHLIKTRGQQVTLRCSSQSGHNTVSWYQQALGQGPQFIFQYYREEENGRGNFPPRFSGLQFPNYSSELNVNALELDDSALYLCASSSKGLAREHEQYFGPGTRLTVT.

This clonotype was counted ten times or more. The V call is TRBV7-2, the J call TRBJ1-1; 8 bases fit TRBD1. This CDR3 is built from 15 residues. Germline V CDR1 and CDR2: SGHTA, FQGNSA. Trimming at V came to 4 bases and at J to 4 bases, leaving 8 bases not matched to a gene. In DNA form, the CDR3 reads TGTGCCAGCAGCTCCCAGACAGGGGCGGGCACTGAAGCTTTCTTT. This encodes CASSSQTGAGTEAFF.

The gene calls are TRBV2 and TRBJ1-1; no clear D. This CDR3 comprises 10 residues. V lost 6 bases and J 13 bases, leaving 12 bases between the germline ends. From germline, CDR1 is SNHLY and CDR2 FYNNEI. CDR3 protein: CASRGPALFF. The CDR3 DNA reads as TGTGCCAGCAGGGGCCCAGCTCTTTTCTTT.

The J gene is TRBJ2-4, the V gene TRBV19, with TRBD1 matching over 8 bases. The CDR3 is made up of 15 amino acids. Losses at the gene ends were 2 bases for V and 2 bases for J; bases not matched to a gene: 2. In germline, CDR1 is LNHDA, CDR2 SQIVND (reference sequence). The CDR3 nucleotides are TGTGCCAGTAGTATAAACAGGGGGTCCAAAAACATTCAGTACTTC. Translation: CASSINRGSKNIQYF. The complete variable domain, with remaining parts taken from reference TRBV19 and TRBJ2-4, reads DGGITQSPKYLFRKEGQNVTLSCEQNLNHDAMYWYRQDPGQGLRLIYYSQIVNDFQKGDIAEGYSVSREKKESFPLTVTSAQKNPTAFYLCASSINRGSKNIQYFGAGTRLSVL.

The V and J genes are TRBV7-9 and TRBJ2-1; no clear D gene. V shed 5 bases and J shed 7 bases, with 12 bases lying between them. Germline CDR1 is SEHNR and CDR2 is FQNEAQ (reference sequence). This CDR3 is built from 13 residues. The CDR3 region is CASSLDLINEQFF. In nucleotides, the CDR3 is TGTGCCAGCAGCCTGGACCTAATAAATGAGCAGTTCTTC.

This clonotype was detected ten times or more. The chain couples TRBV7-2 to TRBJ2-1; TRBD2 matches 10 bases. With 3 bases clipped from V and 5 bases from J, the junction kept 4 bases outside the gene matches. CDR3 length: 15 residues. Germline V gene lookup returns CDR1 SGHTA and CDR2 FQGNSA. The CDR3 DNA sequence: TGTGCCAGCAGCTTCCGACTAGCGGGCAACAATGAGCAGTTCTTC. It yields the protein CASSFRLAGNNEQFF.

Note on this clonotype: A much bigger clone sits one base away, suggesting this may be a read error. The CDR3 sequence is CATKDGTHTSEYF. The DNA for the CDR3 is TGTGCCACCAAGGACGGGACTCACACTTCGGAGTACTTC. V gene TRBV6-6 combines with J gene TRBJ2-4; a weak D match, TRBD2 (6 bases). The germline V and J ends were trimmed by 10 bases and 14 bases, with 24 bases remaining between them. In germline, CDR1 is MNHNY, CDR2 SVGAGI (reference sequence). The CDR3 runs to 13 residues.